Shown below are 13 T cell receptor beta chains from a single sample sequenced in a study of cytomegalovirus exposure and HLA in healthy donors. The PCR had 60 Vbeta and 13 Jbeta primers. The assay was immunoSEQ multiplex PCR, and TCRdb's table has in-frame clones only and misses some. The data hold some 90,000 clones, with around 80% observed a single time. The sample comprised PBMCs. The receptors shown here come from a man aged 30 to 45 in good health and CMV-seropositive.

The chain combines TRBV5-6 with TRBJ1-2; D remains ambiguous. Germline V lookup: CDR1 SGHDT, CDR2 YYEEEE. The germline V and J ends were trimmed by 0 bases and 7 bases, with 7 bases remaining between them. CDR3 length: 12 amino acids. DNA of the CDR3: TGTGCCAGCAGCTTGGTCGGGAGTGGCTACACCTTC. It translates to CASSLVGSGYTF. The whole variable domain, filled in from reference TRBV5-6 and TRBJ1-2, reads DAGVTQSPTHLIKTRGQQVTLRCSPKSGHDTVSWYQQALGQGPQFIFQYYEEEERQRGNFPDRFSGHQFPNYSSELNVNALLLGDSALYLCASSLVGSGYTFGSGTRLTVV.

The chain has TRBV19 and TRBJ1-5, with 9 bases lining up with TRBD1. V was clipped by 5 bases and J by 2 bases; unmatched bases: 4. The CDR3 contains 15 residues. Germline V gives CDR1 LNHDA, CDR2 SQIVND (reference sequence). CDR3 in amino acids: CASSVRDRGNQPQHF. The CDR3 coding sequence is TGTGCCAGTAGTGTCCGGGACAGGGGCAATCAGCCCCAGCATTTT.

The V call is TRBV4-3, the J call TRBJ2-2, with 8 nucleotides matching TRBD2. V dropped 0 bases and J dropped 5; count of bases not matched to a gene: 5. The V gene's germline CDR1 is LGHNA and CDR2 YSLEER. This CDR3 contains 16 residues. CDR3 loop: CASSQDRGGTTGELFF. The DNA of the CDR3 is TGCGCCAGCAGCCAAGATCGGGGGGGAACTACCGGGGAGCTGTTTTTT.

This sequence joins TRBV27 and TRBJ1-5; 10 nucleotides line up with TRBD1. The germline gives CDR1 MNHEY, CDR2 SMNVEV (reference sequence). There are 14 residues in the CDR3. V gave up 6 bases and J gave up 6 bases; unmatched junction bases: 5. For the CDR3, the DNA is TGTGCCAGCAGCCCGGGACAGGGGTTTCAGCCCCAGCATTTT. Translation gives CASSPGQGFQPQHF.

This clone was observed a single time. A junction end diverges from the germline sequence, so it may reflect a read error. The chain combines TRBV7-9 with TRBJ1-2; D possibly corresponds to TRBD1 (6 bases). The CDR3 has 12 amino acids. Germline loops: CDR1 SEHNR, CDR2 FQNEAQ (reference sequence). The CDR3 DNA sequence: TGTTCCAGCAACAGGGAAAACTATGGCTACACCTTC. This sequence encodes CSSNRENYGYTF.

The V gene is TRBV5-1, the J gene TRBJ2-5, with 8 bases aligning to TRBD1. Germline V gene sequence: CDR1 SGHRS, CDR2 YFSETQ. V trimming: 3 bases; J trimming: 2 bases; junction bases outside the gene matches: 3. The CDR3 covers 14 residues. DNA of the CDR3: TGCGCCAGCAGCTCCGGGACAGGTCAAGAGACCCAGTACTTC. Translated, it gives CASSSGTGQETQYF. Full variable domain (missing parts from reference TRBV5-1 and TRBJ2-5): KAGVTQTPRYLIKTRGQQVTLSCSPISGHRSVSWYQQTPGQGLQFLFEYFSETQRNKGNFPGRFSGRQFSNSRSEMNVSTLELGDSALYLCASSSGTGQETQYFGPGTRLLVL.

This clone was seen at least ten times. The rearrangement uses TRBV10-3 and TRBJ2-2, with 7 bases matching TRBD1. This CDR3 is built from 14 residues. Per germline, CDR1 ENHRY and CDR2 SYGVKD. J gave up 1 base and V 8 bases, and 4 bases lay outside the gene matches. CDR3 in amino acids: CAIGAGGNTGELFF. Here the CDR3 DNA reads TGTGCCATCGGGGCAGGGGGGAACACCGGGGAGCTGTTTTTT.

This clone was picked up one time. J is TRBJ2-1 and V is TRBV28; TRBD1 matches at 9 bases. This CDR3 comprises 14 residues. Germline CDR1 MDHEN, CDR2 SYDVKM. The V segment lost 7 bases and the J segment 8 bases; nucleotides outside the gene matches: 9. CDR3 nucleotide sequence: TGTGCCAGCAACCGAGGGACAGGGTATGATGAGCAGTTCTTC. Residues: CASNRGTGYDEQFF.

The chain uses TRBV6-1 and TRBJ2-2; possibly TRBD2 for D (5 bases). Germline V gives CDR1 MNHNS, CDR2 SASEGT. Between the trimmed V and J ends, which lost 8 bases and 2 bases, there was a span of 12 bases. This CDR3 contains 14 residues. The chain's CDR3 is CASEGLLNTGELFF. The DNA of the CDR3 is TGTGCCAGCGAAGGACTTCTAAACACCGGGGAGCTGTTTTTT.

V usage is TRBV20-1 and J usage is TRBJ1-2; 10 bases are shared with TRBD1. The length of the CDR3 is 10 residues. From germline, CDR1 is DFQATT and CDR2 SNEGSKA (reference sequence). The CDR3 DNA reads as TGCACCACCGGGACAGGGGACTACACCTTC. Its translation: CTTGTGDYTF.

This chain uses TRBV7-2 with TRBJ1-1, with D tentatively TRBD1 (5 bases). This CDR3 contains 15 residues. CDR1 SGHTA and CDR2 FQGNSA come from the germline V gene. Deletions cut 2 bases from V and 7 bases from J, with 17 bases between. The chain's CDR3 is CASSLFRTGGGEAFF. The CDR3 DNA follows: TGTGCCAGCAGCTTATTTAGGACCGGGGGTGGTGAAGCTTTCTTT.

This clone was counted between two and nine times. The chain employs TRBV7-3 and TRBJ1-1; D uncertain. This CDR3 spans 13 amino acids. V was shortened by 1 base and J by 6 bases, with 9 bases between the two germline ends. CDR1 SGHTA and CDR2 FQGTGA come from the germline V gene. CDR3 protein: CASSLKREAEAFF. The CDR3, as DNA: TGTGCCAGCAGCTTAAAAAGGGAGGCTGAAGCTTTCTTT.

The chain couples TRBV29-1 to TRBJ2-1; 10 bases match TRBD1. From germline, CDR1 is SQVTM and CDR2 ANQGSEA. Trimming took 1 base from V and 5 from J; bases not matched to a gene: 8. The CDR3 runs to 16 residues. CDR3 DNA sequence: TGCAGCGTTGAAGCTCCTGGACAGGGGGTTAACAATGAGCAGTTCTTC. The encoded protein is CSVEAPGQGVNNEQFF.